The TCR beta chain under discussion was sequenced for a study of tumor-infiltrating lymphocytes in primary liver carcinoma. Extraction also yielded germline DNA, while blood RNA was obtained from unsorted whole blood. Starting material of 400 to 600 ng total RNA yielded TCR beta cDNA via a constant-region primer. It was through three nested multiplex PCR rounds of slightly modified ARM-PCR that TCR beta libraries arose. Forward primers for TRBV1-TRBV30 and a C-beta reverse primer served the first two PCR rounds, at around 11 cycles each. Via MiXCR, TCRdb re-called the multiplex PCR reads, giving one row per CDR3 protein. The table lists 330,000 or so distinct CDR3 sequences, almost 65% of them singletons, with about 6.5% in the top ten. This CDR3 is built from 15 residues. The germline V gene encodes CDR1 SGHAT and CDR2 FQNNGV. Remarks on this clonotype: One end of the junction is discordant with germline, which a read error may explain.

The sequenced sample was peripheral blood. The source is a man aged 35-49 years with primary liver carcinoma and hepatitis B virus infection. The chain recombines TRBV11-2 with TRBJ2-1, with D perhaps being TRBD1 or TRBD2 (6 bases each). This chain's CDR3 is CASSLAPGGYDEQSF. CDR3 sequence (DNA): TGTGCCAGCAGCTTAGCCCCCGGGGGCTACGATGAGCAGTCCTTC.